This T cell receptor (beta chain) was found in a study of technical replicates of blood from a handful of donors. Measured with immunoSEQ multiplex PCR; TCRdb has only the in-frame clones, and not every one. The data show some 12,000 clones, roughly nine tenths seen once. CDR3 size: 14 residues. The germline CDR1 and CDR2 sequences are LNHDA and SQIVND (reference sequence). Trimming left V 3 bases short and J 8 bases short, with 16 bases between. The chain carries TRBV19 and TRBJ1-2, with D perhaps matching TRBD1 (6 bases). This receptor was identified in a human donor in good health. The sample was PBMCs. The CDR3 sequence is CASSISAGVRGYTF. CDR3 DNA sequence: TGTGCCAGTAGTATTTCCGCAGGGGTGAGAGGCTACACCTTC.